A single T cell receptor beta chain is shown here with its context. One end of the junction does not line up with germline, which may come from a read error. At the DNA level, this CDR3 is encoded by other sequences in the same sample as well. The CDR3 contains 15 residues. Germline loops: CDR1 SSHAT, CDR2 FNYEAQ (reference sequence). The data are from a study of blood T cell repertoires in COVID-19. Study in general: T cells, B-cell-depleted T cells, or PBMCs provided the cDNA or gDNA that served as material.

Cohort assignment relied on participant-reported clinical history. Recovery among Cohort 3 donors was established by two negative PCRs, clearance, or symptom resolution. The data were produced by immunoSEQ multiplex PCR, yet TCRdb's version contains in-frame clones alone and is incomplete. There are around 300,000 clones in the sample; 90% occur only once, and more than 0.95% lies in the top ten. The chain employs TRBV7-7 and TRBJ2-1, with 8 bases fitting TRBD1. The sequence was obtained from a woman between 25 and 40 years old who had recovered from COVID-19. The sequencing input was PBMCs or T cells enriched from blood (not recorded which). In nucleotides, the CDR3 is TGTGCTAGCAGCTTAGACAGGGGTTCCTACAATGAGCAGTTCTTC. Its protein product is CASSLDRGSYNEQFF.